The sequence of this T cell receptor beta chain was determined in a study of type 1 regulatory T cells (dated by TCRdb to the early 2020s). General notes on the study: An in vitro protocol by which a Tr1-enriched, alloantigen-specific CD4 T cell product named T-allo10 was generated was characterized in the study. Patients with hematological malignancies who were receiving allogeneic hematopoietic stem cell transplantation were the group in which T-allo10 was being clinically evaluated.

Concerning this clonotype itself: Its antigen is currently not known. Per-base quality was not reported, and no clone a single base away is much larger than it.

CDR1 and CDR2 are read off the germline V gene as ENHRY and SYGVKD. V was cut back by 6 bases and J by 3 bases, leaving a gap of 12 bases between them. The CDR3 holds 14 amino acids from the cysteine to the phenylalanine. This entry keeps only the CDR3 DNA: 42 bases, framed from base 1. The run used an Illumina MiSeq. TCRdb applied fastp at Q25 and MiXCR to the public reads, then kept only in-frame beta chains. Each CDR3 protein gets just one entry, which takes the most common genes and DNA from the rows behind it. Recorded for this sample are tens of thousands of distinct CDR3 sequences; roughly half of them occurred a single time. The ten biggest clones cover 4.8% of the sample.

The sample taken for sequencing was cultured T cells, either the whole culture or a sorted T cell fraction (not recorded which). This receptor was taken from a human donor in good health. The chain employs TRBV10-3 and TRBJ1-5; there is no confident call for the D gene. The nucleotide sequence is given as TGTGCCATCAGGCCCTCCGGTACCAATCAGCCCCAGCATTTT. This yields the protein CAIRPSGTNQPQHF.